This T cell receptor (beta chain) was profiled in a study of T cell clonality in common variable immunodeficiency (dated by TCRdb to between 2014 and 2017). Findings and caveats that apply to the study as a whole: Although equal DNA input was used, an average of approximately 74,000 unique sequences per sample was obtained for controls, compared with around 30,000 for CVID samples. CVID subjects shared fewer TCRbeta clones with each other than healthy controls did (p < 0.0001). Fewer deletions and N-nucleotide insertions were reportedly observed in CVID TCRbeta sequences, and highly modified clones with 13 or more V deletions were reportedly absent from CVID TCRbeta sequences. Compared with healthy controls, CVID subjects showed increased TCRbeta clonality (t-test p = 0.018), a feature most characteristic of about a third of subjects. It was noted by the authors that sequencing of the repertoires of T cell subpopulations would be needed to clarify the cause of the increased clonality in CVID. Differences among patients in the CVID cohort limited the correlations between repertoire features and clinical complications.

Diagnosis of CVID followed standard criteria, namely serum IgG, IgA and/or IgM below the normal range together with specific antibody deficiency. There were over 40 subjects in the CVID group (about 29 male and around 15 female), ranging in age from roughly 9 to 65 years, with a mean age of 40. Most CVID patients and most healthy controls were of Caucasian heritage. Replacement immunoglobulin therapy had been administered to all CVID subjects for at least one year at the time of study participation. At the time of blood collection, no CVID subject was ill or was being treated with immunomodulatory or immunosuppressive medication. Heparinized peripheral whole blood samples of about 4.5 to 8 ml were collected from each donor. Genomic DNA from adults with common variable immune deficiency (CVID) and from healthy adult controls was used for sequencing of TCRbeta CDR3 repertoires. To isolate peripheral blood mononuclear cells, diluted blood was subjected to density centrifugation over Hypaque 1077 or Ficoll-Paque. Genomic DNA was extracted from unsorted mononuclear cells by Qiagen column purification or by a centrifugation-based method.

Only a few counts were recorded for this clone. Its binding antigen is unknown. The read terminates 3 residues before the CDR3 end, so the remaining end is supplied by the germline J gene. For sequencing, equivalent amounts of genomic DNA were input from CVID and control samples. For every sample, a 60 bp segment covering the rearranged TCRbeta CDR3 region was amplified and then sequenced. The immunoSEQ assay, a bias-corrected multiplex PCR combined with high-throughput sequencing, was used for TCRbeta amplification. Per the authors' processing: Every unique nucleotide sequence counted as a clone and was annotated with V, D and J genes, copy number and frequency. Sequences were labeled productive if in frame, and non-productive if out of frame or containing stop codons. As previously described, clonality was computed from Shannon's entropy. The predicted amino acid sequences of productive clones were used to derive mean CDR3 Kyte-Doolittle hydropathy. Scaled V gene usage was hierarchically clustered using Manhattan distance and complete linkage with the R hclust function. To assess clone sharing by CDR3 amino acid sequence, 12 repertoires per group were resampled over 100 rounds. The repertoires were screened for 70 published EBV-specific TCRbeta sequences and a few hundred published CMV-specific TCRbeta sequences. Analysis left out two CVID samples that produced under 10,000 sequences, so a few dozen CVID repertoires remained. TCRdb obtained this table from immuneACCESS and retained in-frame rearrangements with V and J assigned. These tables miss some clones; where compared with another copy, unresolved V genes account for less than half of the shortfall, and the remainder is unexplained. The DNA gave D and trimming, while V, J and clone size come from that table. This sample was tabulated with just over 25,000 clones, among which there are no singletons. The ten largest make up 24% of the sample.

The CDR1 and CDR2 encoded by the germline V gene are SGHRS and YFSETQ. From the cysteine up to the phenylalanine, the CDR3 has a length of 16 residues. The CDR3 was read in part: 39 bases, with the frame set at base 1. V sheds 0 bases and J sheds 2 bases, leaving 14 bases between their ends. The sample taken for sequencing was peripheral blood mononuclear cells. Here the chain combines TRBV5-1 and TRBJ2-5, with TRBD1 perhaps the D gene, on 7 matching bases. The TCR sequence derives from a human donor with common variable immunodeficiency. The CDR3 protein is CASSLGGTAKQETQYF. The sequenced part of the CDR3 DNA is TGCGCCAGCAGCTTGGGCGGGACAGCGAAACAAGAGACC.